This T cell receptor (beta chain) derives from a study of T cell responses to AZD1222 COVID-19 vaccine. Trimming cost V 5 bases and J 6 bases; bases outside gene matches: 2. Germline CDR1 LNHDA, CDR2 SQIVND (reference sequence). CDR3 size: 12 residues. Assay used: immunoSEQ multiplex PCR; TCRdb lists only in-frame clones, some missing. Of 100,000 to 150,000 clones listed, roughly 93% are singletons. The specimen comprised peripheral blood, sampled 28 days after the second AZD1222 dose. The clonotype comes from an adult who received the AZD1222 COVID-19 vaccine. The chain recombines TRBV19 with TRBJ2-3; 7 bases are shared with TRBD1. The CDR3 loop is CASSVRGDTQYF. The CDR3 nucleotides read TGTGCCAGTAGTGTCAGGGGGGATACGCAGTATTTT.